This T cell receptor (beta chain) was sequenced for a study of cytomegalovirus exposure and HLA in healthy donors (dated by TCRdb to between 2016 and 2019). Background for the entire study: An earlier analysis of roughly 610 of the donors reported about 280 Gb of sequence data and approximately 120 million unique TCR beta sequences obtained from around 190 million T cells. In an earlier analysis of several hundred of the donors, high-throughput TCR beta sequencing was used to judge whether each TCR beta V gene segment behaved as functional or pseudogenic. Across some 400 genotyped donors of the cohort, an average of roughly 200,000 unique TCR beta nucleotide sequences per donor were sequenced, and approximately 17% of those sequences were non-productive. The study used immunosequencing to profile the T cell repertoires of 600 to 850 subjects and linked those repertoires to cytomegalovirus serostatus. Rather than using new phenotypic data, the later analysis identified candidate immune exposures from TCR beta sequences and from how often those sequences occurred across donors. An early release covering 500 to 750 HLA-typed donors comprised about 310 gigabases of sequencing data and around 85 million unique TCR sequences. HLA typing included class I and class II loci at four-digit resolution. Donor age, sex, ethnicity and CMV serostatus were compiled alongside the repertoire data. In a later genetic analysis, genome-wide SNP genotypes for about three fifths of the 666 donors were used, and that subset was treated as a discovery cohort. The study aimed to test whether cataloging public T cell receptors could reveal signatures of past pathogen exposure. Besides the first cohort of some 670 subjects, a separate validation cohort made up of about 120 different subjects was used. The study combined high-throughput TCR immunosequencing, statistical association of individual TCRs with disease status, and machine learning to predict cytomegalovirus infection status. Of the approximately 400 genotyped donors, roughly 80% fell in the genetic ancestry cluster associated with self-reported Caucasian donors. The number of typed donors differed by locus: about 620-630 for A, B, C, DRB1 and DQB1; 500 to 550 for DQA1; roughly 600 for DPA1; and about 450 for DPB1. A later analysis re-examined previously published TCR beta repertoires from 610 or so donors and added high-resolution HLA genotyping to investigate patterns of TCR occurrence. About five DR-DQ haplotypes were treated as single units for association and clustering because of strong linkage in the cohort. All discovery cohort repertoires had been generated on a single sequencing platform. The full study reports these points: In a later analysis, TCR association rates were found to vary across HLA loci, with the most associated TCRs seen for DRB1 alleles and the fewest for HLA-C alleles. Because HLA typing was missing for some donors at each locus, association tests included only the typed subset. A group of highly shared sequence variants was considered likely to be a technical artifact of the sequencing pipeline. In a later genetic analysis, a missense DCLRE1C variant was associated with V-gene and J-gene trimming of TCR beta chains, and the association was replicated in an independent cohort. In vitro tests confirmed that a few of the cytomegalovirus-associated TCR beta chains recognize cytomegalovirus antigens. A later analysis found that most CMV-associated TCR beta chains appeared HLA-restricted, with HLA associations seemingly driven largely by CMV exposure. The authors suggested that the approach could potentially be generalized to other disease states and immunological phenotypes. A further reported finding was that TCR beta sequences accurately predicted the HLA-A and HLA-B alleles for most subjects in the first cohort. A later analysis reported that several top co-occurrence clusters appeared linked to parvovirus B19, influenza, CMV and Epstein-Barr virus. Correlated functional status among segregating V segments might be attributable to linkage disequilibrium, but an unknown experimental factor could not be ruled out. For the cohort, immune exposure information was limited to CMV serostatus. The classifier was reported to diagnose cytomegalovirus status with high specificity and sensitivity in both the original and validation cohorts. In a later analysis, around 17,000 TCR beta sequences were associated with specific HLA alleles at a false discovery rate of 0.05. The presence/absence analyses assumed that sequencing depth was roughly uniform across donors, and that assumption may not be true. In a later genetic analysis, fewer N-insertions in productive TCRs were reported among donors in an Asian-associated ancestry cluster than the approximately 670-donor mean. The study gave a list of about 170 TCR beta chains associated with cytomegalovirus. In a later analysis, HLA-associated TCR beta chains were found to be more clonally expanded and to have lower generation probabilities than equally common non-associated chains. Because counts were too low, about 18 rarely observed V segments, including chromosome 9 orphons, were left out of the earlier analysis of roughly 600 of the donors. Because the 87-base-pair reads could not distinguish some IMGT-functional V segments, including TRBV6-2 and TRBV6-3, those segments were excluded. The cohort was sequenced for TCR beta chains only, and without alpha or paired-chain data the features that could be detected were limited. In an earlier analysis of some 500 of the donors, most TCR beta V segments were observed in productive rearrangements about 87% or about 30% of the time, broadly matching IMGT annotations. Most TCR sequences were seen in very few donors, while some public TCRs were found in many individuals. When HLA alleles, especially DR and DQ, strongly co-occurred, attributing TCR associations to individual alleles was difficult.

Points on this clone: It lacks a known antigen.

Libraries came from the immunoSEQ multiplex PCR assay. A mixture of 60 forward primers for TCR Vbeta segments and 13 reverse primers for TCR Jbeta segments was used in the multiplex PCR. Amplification of the CDR3 region of rearranged TCR beta genes was performed with a multiplex PCR assay on genomic DNA. On the Illumina HiSeq System, the amplified TCR beta libraries were sequenced as 87-base-pair reads. Under the source paper's analysis protocol: Across the 700 or so repertoires, a later analysis counted 80 million or so unique TCR beta chains, around 10 million of which were shared by at least two donors. A nearest-neighbor algorithm error-corrected the raw reads and collapsed the reads into unique sequences, merging closely related sequences to remove PCR and sequencing errors. V, D and J gene segments were assigned by aligning CDR3 sequences to IMGT reference sequences. For a sequence to be retained, a match of at least six nucleotides to both a V gene segment and a J gene segment was required. Rearrangements were classified as productive when the CDR3 lacked stop codons and remained in frame with V and J, and all other rearrangements were classified as non-productive. Following IMGT convention, CDR3 was defined as the stretch from the second conserved V-encoded cysteine to the conserved J-encoded phenylalanine. Sequences without an unambiguous match to a single V gene segment were excluded from the earlier analysis of a few hundred of the donors. An earlier analysis of some 610 of the donors called V segments functional above 56.7% productive rearrangements and segregating when the between-donor standard deviation exceeded 5%. A statistical classification framework was developed to diagnose cytomegalovirus status using the catalog of TCR beta chain sequences. A later analysis assigned V and J genes by comparing TCR nucleotide sequences with IMGT/GENE-DB human TR gene sequences. Using the TCRdist pipeline, a later analysis assigned CDR3 sequences along with most-parsimonious VDJ recombination scenarios. In a later analysis, each TCR beta chain was defined by its CDR3 amino acid sequence together with its V-gene family, and reads without a unique V-gene family were excluded. A later analysis removed nearly 600 highly shared, low-generation-probability nucleotide sequences to deal with suspected cross-contamination and a sequencing artifact. In a later analysis, a clonal expansion index was calculated for each public chain from normalized within-repertoire ranks of inferred template counts. In a later analysis, generation probabilities were computed using a VDJ recombination model fitted to out-of-frame rearrangements, and the results were checked against IGoR. In a later analysis, TCR-TCR, TCR-HLA and TCR-CMV co-occurrence was scored with hypergeometric tests, and a repertoire-size bias correction was applied to TCR pairs. False discovery rates were estimated in a later analysis by permuting HLA or CMV assignments 20 times. In a later analysis, co-occurring TCRs were grouped with DBSCAN, and TCRdist sequence similarity was added when clustering was performed within HLA-allele-positive subsets. Co-occurrence clustering excluded repertoires with fewer than 30,000 or more than 120,000 public chains, plus five with anomalous nucleotide sharing. Here the immuneACCESS table is served through TCRdb, limited to in-frame sequences with V and J called. Missing clones are a known gap in these copies; in checked studies unresolved V genes cover under half, and the rest lacks a known reason. That table is the source of V, J and clone size, and D and trimming were worked out from the DNA. The sample table includes approximately 61,000 clones. The ten largest account for over 2% of the sample.

Reading from cysteine to phenylalanine, the CDR3 counts 17 amino acids. The retained sequence is limited to the CDR3, 51 bases, with the frame set at the first base. From the germline V gene, CDR1 is SQVTM and CDR2 is ANQGSEA. The cohort consisted of 670 or so healthy bone marrow donors. All cohort members were sampled while nominally healthy, although unrecorded immune exposures were likely present. The donor tested CMV seronegative, placing the donor among the 350 or so seronegative members of the cohort. Every donor gave a peripheral blood sample, and the peripheral blood mononuclear cells from that sample were used for TCR beta sequencing. The Qiagen DNeasy Blood Extraction Kit was used to extract genomic DNA from the blood cell samples.

The sequencing sample was made of PBMCs. Recombination joined TRBV29-1 with TRBJ2-5; TRBD2 matches 7 bases in the middle. The J call could be wrong; TRBJ2-7 is a better fit for the DNA end. The receptor was isolated from a woman aged 18-29 years in good health and CMV-seronegative. The CDR3 sequence is CSVSEVGGGGPSYEQYF. The DNA sequence is given as TGCAGCGTCTCTGAGGTGGGGGGGGGAGGGCCCTCCTACGAGCAGTACTTC.